This TCR beta chain was sequenced for a study of neurological immune-mediated disorders. This clonotype was observed at least ten times. MiXCR was run by TCRdb on the 5' RACE reads, yielding one entry per CDR3 protein. The data hold 95,000 to 150,000 distinct CDR3 sequences, with about 3.2% observed a single time. Germline V gives CDR1 SEHNR, CDR2 FQNEAQ (reference sequence). There are 14 residues in the CDR3. V shed 4 bases and J 4 bases; nucleotides not matched to a gene: 6. Sequencing was performed on PBMCs. The source of this sequence is a woman aged 30 to 39 with multiple sclerosis. This chain uses TRBV7-9 with TRBJ1-2; 7 bases match TRBD1. The CDR3 region has the DNA TGTGCCAGCAGCTCGGGACAGATCCCCTATGGCTACACCTTC. Residues: CASSSGQIPYGYTF. Using reference TRBV7-9 and TRBJ1-2 for the parts outside the CDR3, the full variable domain is DTGVSQNPRHKITKRGQNVTFRCDPISEHNRLYWYRQTLGQGPEFLTYFQNEAQLEKSRLLSDRFSAERPKGSFSTLEIQRTEQGDSAMYLCASSSGQIPYGYTFGSGTRLTVV.